The rows below give T cell receptor beta chains drawn from one sample of a study of blood T cell repertoires in COVID-19. Sequenced by immunoSEQ multiplex PCR; TCRdb stores in-frame clones only, minus some. The sample gives 90,000 to 110,000 clones, approximately 80% of which show up once; 7% to 9% is in the top ten. Sample: peripheral blood. Every receptor here comes from a woman older than 75 with active or convalescent COVID-19. Each CDR3 is given with its conserved first and last residue. Each record gives: clone size, V gene, J gene, D gene, CDR3 protein, CDR3 DNA. D genes are given only for firm matches. Clone size is given for some rows only: seen once, a few or many times, or a class if the clone is expanded.

clone size: NA; V gene: TRBV18; J gene: TRBJ2-7; D gene: NA; CDR3 protein: CASSPAPSSYEQYF; CDR3 DNA: TGTGCCAGCTCACCAGCACCGAGCTCCTACGAGCAGTACTTC
clone size: NA; V gene: TRBV6-5; J gene: TRBJ2-2; D gene: NA; CDR3 protein: CASRAGTTNTGELFF; CDR3 DNA: TGTGCCAGCAGGGCCGGGACAACGAACACCGGGGAGCTGTTTTTT
clone size: NA; V gene: TRBV9; J gene: TRBJ2-5; D gene: TRBD1; CDR3 protein: CASSERQGPQETQYF; CDR3 DNA: TGTGCCAGCAGCGAGCGACAGGGCCCACAAGAGACCCAGTACTTC
clone size: NA; V gene: TRBV6-6; J gene: TRBJ1-2; D gene: NA; CDR3 protein: CASSYDNNYGYTF; CDR3 DNA: TGTGCCAGCAGTTACGACAATAACTATGGCTACACCTTC
clone size: NA; V gene: TRBV2; J gene: TRBJ2-1; D gene: TRBD2; CDR3 protein: CASSSLAGGSEQFF; CDR3 DNA: TGTGCCAGCAGTTCACTAGCGGGAGGGTCTGAGCAGTTCTTC
clone size: NA; V gene: TRBV3-1/TRBV3-2; J gene: TRBJ2-5; D gene: NA; CDR3 protein: CASSQDPGVTQYF; CDR3 DNA: TGTGCCAGCAGCCAAGACCCGGGAGTGACCCAGTACTTC
clone size: NA; V gene: TRBV19; J gene: TRBJ2-5; D gene: TRBD1; CDR3 protein: CASSIPGGQETQYF; CDR3 DNA: TGTGCCAGTAGTATCCCAGGGGGTCAAGAGACCCAGTACTTC
clone size: NA; V gene: TRBV5-4; J gene: TRBJ2-2; D gene: NA; CDR3 protein: CASAPRASSDTGELFF; CDR3 DNA: TGTGCCAGCGCCCCCCGTGCCTCTAGCGACACCGGGGAGCTGTTTTTT
clone size: few; V gene: TRBV7-3; J gene: TRBJ2-1; D gene: NA; CDR3 protein: CASSSVSNEQFF; CDR3 DNA: TGTGCCAGCAGCTCCGTCTCTAATGAGCAGTTCTTC
clone size: NA; V gene: TRBV27; J gene: TRBJ2-3; D gene: TRBD2; CDR3 protein: CASSFGLAGFTDTQYF; CDR3 DNA: TGTGCCAGCAGTTTCGGGCTAGCGGGATTCACAGATACGCAGTATTTT
clone size: once; V gene: TRBV19; J gene: TRBJ2-6; D gene: NA; CDR3 protein: CASASGTVLGGANVLTF; CDR3 DNA: TGTGCCAGTGCGAGTGGGACTGTTCTTGGAGGGGCCAACGTCCTGACTTTC
clone size: NA; V gene: TRBV3-1/TRBV3-2; J gene: TRBJ2-3; D gene: TRBD1; CDR3 protein: CASRRTGGADTQYF; CDR3 DNA: TGTGCCAGCAGACGGACAGGGGGCGCAGATACGCAGTATTTT
clone size: NA; V gene: TRBV9; J gene: TRBJ1-2; D gene: NA; CDR3 protein: CASSGQLNYGYTF; CDR3 DNA: TGTGCCAGCAGCGGACAGCTTAACTATGGCTACACCTTC
clone size: NA; V gene: TRBV7-9; J gene: TRBJ2-7; D gene: TRBD1; CDR3 protein: CASSLLGTGGYEQYF; CDR3 DNA: TGTGCCAGCAGCCTTTTAGGGACAGGGGGCTACGAGCAGTACTTC
clone size: NA; V gene: TRBV3-1/TRBV3-2; J gene: TRBJ1-1; D gene: TRBD1; CDR3 protein: CASSQDRGQGKGEAFF; CDR3 DNA: TGTGCCAGCAGCCAAGATCGGGGACAGGGAAAGGGTGAAGCTTTCTTT
clone size: once; V gene: TRBV5-1; J gene: TRBJ2-7; D gene: NA; CDR3 protein: CASSLQTRSYEQYF; CDR3 DNA: TGCGCCAGCAGTCTACAGACCAGGTCCTACGAGCAGTACTTC
clone size: NA; V gene: TRBV14; J gene: TRBJ2-3; D gene: NA; CDR3 protein: CASRPTRRTDTQYF; CDR3 DNA: TGTGCCAGCAGGCCGACTAGACGCACAGATACGCAGTATTTT
clone size: NA; V gene: TRBV9; J gene: TRBJ2-3; D gene: TRBD1; CDR3 protein: CASSGTGFTDTQYF; CDR3 DNA: TGTGCCAGCAGCGGGACAGGTTTCACAGATACGCAGTATTTT
clone size: NA; V gene: TRBV7-9; J gene: TRBJ2-1; D gene: TRBD2; CDR3 protein: CASSLSVAGGGEQFF; CDR3 DNA: TGTGCCAGCAGCTTATCGGTAGCGGGAGGGGGTGAGCAGTTCTTC
clone size: NA; V gene: TRBV9; J gene: TRBJ1-5; D gene: NA; CDR3 protein: CASSVDWGDQPQHF; CDR3 DNA: TGTGCCAGCAGCGTAGATTGGGGGGACCAGCCCCAGCATTTT
clone size: NA; V gene: TRBV7-9; J gene: TRBJ1-6; D gene: NA; CDR3 protein: CASSPERGRRYF; CDR3 DNA: TGTGCCAGCAGCCCAGAGCGGGGACGTAGGTACTTT
clone size: NA; V gene: TRBV7-9; J gene: TRBJ1-1; D gene: NA; CDR3 protein: CASSNRDNLSPEAFF; CDR3 DNA: TGTGCCAGCAGCAACCGGGACAATCTTTCTCCTGAAGCTTTCTTT
clone size: NA; V gene: TRBV6-1; J gene: TRBJ2-7; D gene: NA; CDR3 protein: CASSEAKGRPHEQYF; CDR3 DNA: TGTGCCAGCAGTGAAGCGAAAGGCAGGCCCCACGAGCAGTACTTC
clone size: NA; V gene: TRBV19; J gene: TRBJ2-1; D gene: TRBD2; CDR3 protein: CASTRGSLSWEQFF; CDR3 DNA: TGTGCCAGTACCCGCGGGAGTCTTTCATGGGAGCAGTTCTTC
clone size: NA; V gene: TRBV7-2; J gene: TRBJ2-5; D gene: TRBD1; CDR3 protein: CASSSGQGSETQYF; CDR3 DNA: TGTGCCAGCAGCTCTGGACAGGGAAGCGAGACCCAGTACTTC
clone size: NA; V gene: TRBV6-1; J gene: TRBJ1-5; D gene: NA; CDR3 protein: CASSEGTGFQPQHF; CDR3 DNA: TGTGCCAGCAGTGAGGGAACGGGGTTTCAGCCCCAGCATTTT
clone size: NA; V gene: TRBV5-1; J gene: TRBJ1-1; D gene: NA; CDR3 protein: CASSTTFGDTEAFF; CDR3 DNA: TGCGCCAGCAGCACCACCTTCGGGGACACTGAAGCTTTCTTT
clone size: NA; V gene: TRBV6-1; J gene: TRBJ1-1; D gene: NA; CDR3 protein: CASSDDNMNTEAFF; CDR3 DNA: TGTGCCAGCAGTGATGACAATATGAACACTGAAGCTTTCTTT
clone size: NA; V gene: TRBV5-1; J gene: TRBJ1-2; D gene: NA; CDR3 protein: CASSQESNYGYTF; CDR3 DNA: TGCGCCAGTTCACAGGAATCAAACTATGGCTACACCTTC
clone size: NA; V gene: TRBV19; J gene: TRBJ1-6; D gene: TRBD1; CDR3 protein: CASSTGTANSPLHF; CDR3 DNA: TGTGCCAGTAGTACCGGGACAGCCAATTCACCCCTCCACTTT
clone size: once; V gene: TRBV19; J gene: TRBJ2-1; D gene: NA; CDR3 protein: CASSIEAPRYEQFF; CDR3 DNA: TGTGCCAGTAGTATAGAGGCCCCACGATACGAGCAGTTCTTC
clone size: NA; V gene: TRBV28; J gene: TRBJ1-6; D gene: NA; CDR3 protein: CASSKTGNSPLHF; CDR3 DNA: TGTGCCAGCAGTAAAACAGGGAACTCACCCCTCCACTTT
clone size: NA; V gene: TRBV6-2/TRBV6-3; J gene: TRBJ2-5; D gene: TRBD2; CDR3 protein: CASSYISGKGLIGETQYF; CDR3 DNA: TGTGCCAGCAGTTATATCAGCGGGAAGGGCTTGATAGGAGAGACCCAGTACTTC
clone size: NA; V gene: TRBV28; J gene: TRBJ2-5; D gene: NA; CDR3 protein: CASPPPAGRGSRETQYF; CDR3 DNA: TGTGCCAGTCCTCCCCCCGCGGGCAGGGGTTCTAGAGAGACCCAGTACTTC
clone size: NA; V gene: TRBV5-1; J gene: TRBJ1-5; D gene: NA; CDR3 protein: CASGGEGHRNQPQHF; CDR3 DNA: TGCGCCAGCGGGGGGGAGGGACACCGCAATCAGCCCCAGCATTTT
clone size: NA; V gene: TRBV15; J gene: TRBJ1-5; D gene: NA; CDR3 protein: CATSRDFRQPQHF; CDR3 DNA: TGTGCCACCAGCAGAGATTTTCGTCAGCCCCAGCATTTT
clone size: once; V gene: TRBV10-3; J gene: TRBJ2-3; D gene: NA; CDR3 protein: CAISGGLRGMDTQYF; CDR3 DNA: TGTGCCATCAGTGGGGGTCTCAGAGGGATGGATACGCAGTATTTT
clone size: NA; V gene: TRBV7-8; J gene: TRBJ2-7; D gene: TRBD1; CDR3 protein: CASSLGSGGSYEQYF; CDR3 DNA: TGTGCCAGCAGCTTAGGCTCAGGGGGCTCCTACGAGCAGTACTTC
clone size: NA; V gene: TRBV6-5; J gene: TRBJ2-7; D gene: TRBD2; CDR3 protein: CASSYSLAGGPYEQYF; CDR3 DNA: TGTGCCAGCAGTTACTCACTAGCGGGAGGCCCCTACGAGCAGTACTTC
clone size: NA; V gene: TRBV6-5; J gene: TRBJ2-6; D gene: NA; CDR3 protein: CASSWAAGANVLTF; CDR3 DNA: TGTGCCAGCAGTTGGGCTGCTGGGGCCAACGTCCTGACTTTC
clone size: NA; V gene: TRBV5-8; J gene: TRBJ1-1; D gene: NA; CDR3 protein: CASSSGHPNTEAFF; CDR3 DNA: TGTGCCAGCAGCTCCGGACACCCGAACACTGAAGCTTTCTTT
clone size: NA; V gene: TRBV6-2/TRBV6-3; J gene: TRBJ1-1; D gene: TRBD1; CDR3 protein: CASSSQGSTEAFF; CDR3 DNA: TGTGCCAGCAGCTCACAGGGGAGCACTGAAGCTTTCTTT
clone size: NA; V gene: TRBV5-8; J gene: TRBJ2-2; D gene: TRBD1; CDR3 protein: CASSKGQEITGELFF; CDR3 DNA: TGTGCCAGCAGCAAGGGACAGGAAATCACCGGGGAGCTGTTTTTT
clone size: NA; V gene: TRBV10-1; J gene: TRBJ1-2; D gene: NA; CDR3 protein: CASTFEADYGYTF; CDR3 DNA: TGCGCCAGCACTTTTGAGGCGGACTATGGCTACACCTTC
clone size: NA; V gene: TRBV5-4; J gene: TRBJ2-7; D gene: NA; CDR3 protein: CASSPGGLAVYEQYF; CDR3 DNA: TGTGCCAGCAGCCCCGGGGGGCTAGCGGTCTACGAGCAGTACTTC
clone size: NA; V gene: TRBV12-3/TRBV12-4; J gene: TRBJ1-5; D gene: TRBD1; CDR3 protein: CASSDRGSQPQHF; CDR3 DNA: TGTGCCAGCTCGGACAGGGGGAGTCAGCCCCAGCATTTT
clone size: NA; V gene: TRBV9; J gene: TRBJ2-5; D gene: TRBD2; CDR3 protein: CASSEGGGRGETQYF; CDR3 DNA: TGTGCCAGCAGCGAGGGAGGCGGGAGGGGAGAGACCCAGTACTTC
clone size: NA; V gene: TRBV9; J gene: TRBJ2-3; D gene: NA; CDR3 protein: CASSVLAIADTQYF; CDR3 DNA: TGTGCCAGCAGCGTTCTAGCAATTGCAGATACGCAGTATTTT
clone size: once; V gene: TRBV24-1; J gene: TRBJ2-5; D gene: TRBD2; CDR3 protein: CATSGTSGRPGETQYF; CDR3 DNA: TGTGCCACCAGTGGGACTAGCGGGAGGCCGGGAGAGACCCAGTACTTC
clone size: once; V gene: TRBV5-1; J gene: TRBJ1-3; D gene: NA; CDR3 protein: CASSPEGSGNTIYF; CDR3 DNA: TGCGCCAGCAGCCCGGAGGGCTCTGGAAACACCATATATTTT
clone size: NA; V gene: TRBV20-1; J gene: TRBJ2-1; D gene: NA; CDR3 protein: CSASWSSYNEQFF; CDR3 DNA: TGCAGTGCTAGTTGGAGCTCCTACAATGAGCAGTTCTTC
clone size: NA; V gene: TRBV27; J gene: TRBJ2-3; D gene: NA; CDR3 protein: CASSRGRESDTQYF; CDR3 DNA: TGTGCCAGCTCCCGGGGGCGGGAGTCAGATACGCAGTATTTT
clone size: NA; V gene: TRBV19; J gene: TRBJ2-1; D gene: NA; CDR3 protein: CASSITVVGEQFF; CDR3 DNA: TGTGCCAGTAGTATCACGGTTGTCGGTGAGCAGTTCTTC
clone size: NA; V gene: TRBV5-4; J gene: TRBJ2-2; D gene: TRBD1; CDR3 protein: CASSWDSYTGELFF; CDR3 DNA: TGTGCCAGCAGCTGGGACAGTTATACCGGGGAGCTGTTTTTT
clone size: NA; V gene: TRBV5-6; J gene: TRBJ2-3; D gene: NA; CDR3 protein: CASSYEWDTQYF; CDR3 DNA: TGTGCCAGCAGCTATGAGTGGGATACGCAGTATTTT
clone size: NA; V gene: TRBV28; J gene: TRBJ2-1; D gene: NA; CDR3 protein: CASSFYRAPNEQFF; CDR3 DNA: TGTGCCAGCAGTTTCTACAGGGCCCCCAATGAGCAGTTCTTC